A single count supports the clone carrying this T cell receptor (beta chain). This sample was taken from a study of blood T cell repertoires in COVID-19. Study details: Whether acute or convalescent, the COVID-19 samples came from the United States, Italy and Spain. Nucleic acid was either cDNA or gDNA, and it came from T cells, B-cell-depleted T cells, or PBMCs.

Germline values: CDR1 KGHDR, CDR2 SFDVKD. Trimming took 3 bases from V and 3 from J, leaving 9 bases between them. The CDR3 has 14 amino acids. As processed by the authors: Estimation of nucleated cell counts relied on the amplification of reference gene primers. Generated by immunoSEQ multiplex PCR, the TCRdb table keeps only in-frame clones and is missing some. That table supplies the V and J calls and clone size; D and trimming were determined from the DNA. This table has under 200,000 clones, around four fifths appearing once. The chain is built from TRBV24-1 and TRBJ2-3, with D possibly matching TRBD2 (5 bases). The clonotype originates from a woman under 40 with acute or convalescent COVID-19. Sequencing was done on a sample of peripheral blood. CDR3 in amino acids: CATSDVGLTDTQYF. CDR3 DNA: TGTGCCACCAGTGATGTAGGACTGACAGATACGCAGTATTTT.